This TCR beta chain was profiled in a study of blood T cell repertoires in COVID-19 (dated by TCRdb to about 2020). Context from the whole study: Samples covering the acute and convalescent phases of COVID-19 were provided by collaborators in the United States, Italy and Spain. The prospective study material was composed of cDNA or gDNA derived from T cells, B-cell-depleted T cells, or PBMCs. The dataset comprised deeply sampled blood TCRbeta repertoires from subjects exposed to, actively infected with, or recovered from COVID-19. The repertoires were made available in a free public database intended to serve as a resource for research on the immune response to SARS-CoV-2. The samples were drawn from the first 160 participants of the ongoing ImmuneRACE study and from 950 to 1,500 subjects provided by 6 global collaborators. Nearly every sample came with metadata listing a de-identified subject ID, COVID-19 status, age in years and sex. Where available, HLA class I and class II types were taken from metadata supplied by the sample provider and were not determined by assay-based typing.

About this clone itself: Its antigen is currently not known. Base quality data are lacking; no much larger clone is found one base away.

Findings and caveats that apply to the study as a whole: The quantity of clinical and demographic metadata differed by source and by participant and was supplied without curation.

TCRbeta CDR3 regions were amplified from genomic DNA using the immunoSEQ Assay, a bias-controlled multiplex PCR. On the authors' methods: The number of nucleated cells in each sample was estimated from the amplification of reference gene primers within the assay. To quantify the absolute abundance of each unique TCRbeta CDR3 rearrangement, sequence reads were collapsed and filtered. For each sample, productive Simpson clonality was calculated as the square root of Simpson's diversity index across productive rearrangements. The immuneACCESS repertoire file appears here via TCRdb, limited to in-frame rearrangements. These files lack a portion of the clones; in checked studies, under half of the deficit traces to unresolved V genes, and the cause of the others is not known. V, J and clone size were drawn from that table, and D and trimming were deduced from the DNA. The sample profile shows some 100,000 clones; around four fifths of them were found once. About an eighth of the sample is held by the ten biggest clonotypes.

Via the germline V gene, CDR1 is KGHSH and CDR2 LQKENI. Trimming leaves V shorter by 2 bases and J shorter by 6 bases, with the junction holding 6 bases beyond the gene matches. The CDR3 starts with the cysteine, ends with the phenylalanine, and has 14 residues. The DNA shown is the 42-base CDR3, in frame from base 1. Each collaborating institution followed its own protocols to collect whole blood in K2EDTA tubes. Collaborator samples were shipped for TCRbeta analysis as frozen whole blood, isolated PBMCs, or DNA extracted from either sample type. The chain is made from TRBV18 and TRBJ1-2; 7 middle bases align to TRBD1. Material for sequencing was peripheral blood. The TCR originated in a woman aged 65 to 85 with active or convalescent COVID-19. The DNA sequence follows: TGTGCCAGCTCACCAACGGAGGGGGCGGATGGCTACACCTTC. Its product reads: CASSPTEGADGYTF. With all but the CDR3 taken from the reference TRBV18 and TRBJ1-2 genes, the full variable domain is: NAGVMQNPRHLVRRRGQEARLRCSPMKGHSHVYWYRQLPEEGLKFMVYLQKENIIDESGMPKERFSAEFPKEGPSILRIQQVVRGDSAAYFCASSPTEGADGYTFGSGTRLTVV.